A single sample gave rise to the 12 T cell receptor beta chains below, sequenced in a study of CD8+ T cells in alopecia areata. RNA, once extracted, was reverse transcribed into cDNA for use as the sequencing template. The protocol was immunoSEQ multiplex PCR, while the TCRdb copy is restricted to in-frame clones and leaves out a portion. The profile shows fewer than 250,000 clones, 57% of them singletons. The sequencing here drew on CD4+ T cells sorted from blood, taken at week 0. These receptors were obtained from a human donor with alopecia areata.

The chain employs TRBV5-4 and TRBJ1-1; no reliable D call. Per the germline V gene, CDR1 is SGHNT and CDR2 is YYREEE (reference sequence). The V end was cut by 0 bases, the J end by 3 bases, with 6 bases between. CDR3 length equals 13 residues. The CDR3: CASSLGEYTEAFF. The CDR3 bases are TGTGCCAGCAGCTTGGGGGAGTACACTGAAGCTTTCTTT. The variable domain in full, with the rest retrieved from reference TRBV5-4 and TRBJ1-1, is ETGVTQSPTHLIKTRGQQVTLRCSSQSGHNTVSWYQQALGQGPQFIFQYYREEENGRGNFPPRFSGLQFPNYSSELNVNALELDDSALYLCASSLGEYTEAFFGQGTRLTVV.

This clone was observed a handful of times. The chain couples TRBV6-1 to TRBJ1-6, with TRBD1 identical over 10 bases. CDR1 is MNHNS, CDR2 SASEGT, per germline. V dropped 7 bases and J dropped 7; count of bases not matched to a gene: 7. This CDR3 comprises 15 residues. The CDR3 protein is CASTIGTGANSPLHF. In DNA, the CDR3 is TGTGCCAGCACTATCGGGACAGGGGCAAATTCACCCCTCCACTTT.

This clone has just a few counts. V usage is TRBV29-1 and J usage is TRBJ2-2; D possibly corresponds to TRBD2 (6 bases). Germline CDR1 and CDR2: SQVTM and ANQGSEA. The CDR3 runs 13 residues. With 7 bases removed from V and 4 bases from J, the gap between germline ends came to 13 bases. CDR3 loop: CSAGGLLTGELFF. The DNA of the CDR3 is TGCAGCGCCGGGGGACTTCTCACCGGGGAGCTGTTTTTT.

This chain links TRBV2 with TRBJ1-5; D is perhaps TRBD1 (5 bases). There are 13 residues in the CDR3. CDR1 SNHLY and CDR2 FYNNEI come from the germline V gene. Between the trimmed V and J ends, which lost 4 bases and 4 bases, there was a span of 8 bases. The CDR3 loop is CASSGGSNQPQHF. The CDR3 DNA reads as TGTGCCAGCAGTGGGGGGAGTAATCAGCCCCAGCATTTT.

The CDR3 reads CASSFSAITNTGELFF. The DNA for the CDR3 is TGTGCCAGCAGCTTTTCGGCGATCACGAACACCGGGGAGCTGTTTTTT. J is TRBJ2-2 and V is TRBV7-8; D gene ambiguous. V lost 3 bases and J lost 0, with 11 bases in between. Germline V CDR1 and CDR2: SGHVS, FQNEAQ. The CDR3 extends over 16 amino acids.

V is TRBV5-1 and J is TRBJ1-5; 7 bases are a match to TRBD1. The CDR3 has 13 residues. The germline gives CDR1 SGHRS, CDR2 YFSETQ. Germline trimming cut 0 bases from V and 11 bases from J; bases unmatched to any gene: 5. The CDR3 bases are TGCGCCAGCAGCTTGGCAGGGGGTCGATCCCAGCATTTT. Its translation is CASSLAGGRSQHF. The full variable domain, in which reference TRBV5-1 and TRBJ1-5 provide the parts outside the CDR3, is KAGVTQTPRYLIKTRGQQVTLSCSPISGHRSVSWYQQTPGQGLQFLFEYFSETQRNKGNFPGRFSGRQFSNSRSEMNVSTLELGDSALYLCASSLAGGRSQHFGDGTRLSIL.

The gene calls are TRBV30 and TRBJ2-2, with 10 bases matching TRBD2. Germline trimming cut 2 bases from V and 5 bases from J; bases unmatched to any gene: 5. CDR3 length: 15 residues. Per the germline V gene, CDR1 is GTSNPN and CDR2 is SVGIG (reference sequence). CDR3 nucleotide sequence: TGTGCCTGGAGTCGGAAGGGACTAGCGACCGGGGAGCTGTTTTTT. Translating gives CAWSRKGLATGELFF.

The V and J genes are TRBV14 and TRBJ1-2, with TRBD1 identical over 7 bases. This CDR3 spans 13 amino acids. Germline values: CDR1 SGHDN, CDR2 FVKESK. J was trimmed by 4 bases and V by 4 bases; bases with no gene match: 3. CDR3 sequence reads: CASSRTGAYGYTF. DNA for the CDR3: TGTGCCAGCAGCCGCACAGGGGCCTATGGCTACACCTTC.

V gene TRBV2 combines with J gene TRBJ2-5; TRBD1 matches at 7 bases. This CDR3 has 13 amino acids. After removal of 6 bases from V and 7 bases from J, the junction contained 8 bases not matched to a gene. The V gene's germline CDR1 is SNHLY and CDR2 FYNNEI. The CDR3 region is CASSPGPGGTQYF. CDR3 in DNA: TGTGCCAGCAGCCCCGGACCAGGGGGGACCCAGTACTTC.

This clone came up many times. V gene TRBV19 combines with J gene TRBJ2-6; D perhaps matches TRBD2 (5 bases). Germline V gives CDR1 LNHDA, CDR2 SQIVND (reference sequence). This CDR3 contains 13 residues. V lost 6 bases and J lost 5, with 8 bases in between. Here the CDR3 DNA reads TGTGCCAGTAGCATCGGGAGGGCCAACGTCCTGACTTTC. Translating gives CASSIGRANVLTF.

The chain is built from TRBV6-1 and TRBJ1-2; D not resolved. The CDR3 extends over 13 amino acids. V was shortened by 8 bases and J by 0 bases, with 10 bases between the two germline ends. The germline V gene encodes CDR1 MNHNS and CDR2 SASEGT. CDR3 amino acids: CASRPGANYGYTF. The CDR3 DNA reads TGTGCCAGCCGTCCAGGCGCTAACTATGGCTACACCTTC.

The chain combines TRBV29-1 with TRBJ2-2; unclear D gene. CDR1 is SQVTM, CDR2 ANQGSEA, per germline. CDR3 length: 14 residues. The CDR3 region is CNQARVRDTGELFF. DNA for the CDR3: TGCAACCAAGCGAGAGTCCGGGACACCGGGGAGCTGTTTTTT.